A selection of T cell receptor beta chains follows, all from one sample in a study of blood T cell repertoires in COVID-19. Data came from immunoSEQ multiplex PCR; TCRdb stores just in-frame clones and leaves some out. Altogether about 160,000 clones are present, around 90% being singletons, with the ten largest covering 3% to 4.5%. The sequenced sample consisted of peripheral blood. The receptor source for this set is a woman between 55 and 75 years old who had recovered from COVID-19. Each CDR3 is given with its conserved first and last residue. Fields, in order: CDR3 protein, CDR3 DNA, D gene, CDR3 length, V gene, clone size, J gene. D genes are given only for firm matches. Not all rows give a size; the values are once, few, many and, for expanded clones, a class.

CDR3: CASSVGTEGNQPQHF
DNA: TGTGCCAGCAGCGTAGGGACAGAGGGGAATCAGCCCCAGCATTTT
D: -
length: 15
V: TRBV9
size: few
J: TRBJ1-5

CDR3: CASSDLRDSSYGYTF
DNA: TGTGCCAGCAGTGATCTCCGGGACAGCTCCTATGGCTACACCTTC
D: TRBD1
length: 15
V: TRBV25-1
size: -
J: TRBJ1-2

CDR3: CASSSPTRGRSDNEQFF
DNA: TGTGCCAGCAGCTCCCCGACCAGGGGGCGAAGCGACAATGAGCAGTTCTTC
D: TRBD1
length: 17
V: TRBV7-9
size: -
J: TRBJ2-1

CDR3: CASSLAHRVGNTIYF
DNA: TGCGCCAGCAGCTTGGCACACAGGGTGGGAAACACCATATATTTT
D: -
length: 15
V: TRBV5-1
size: -
J: TRBJ1-3

CDR3: CASSLGGFCRETQYF
DNA: TGTGCCAGCAGCTTAGGAGGGTTTTGTCGTGAGACCCAGTACTTC
D: -
length: 15
V: TRBV7-4
size: -
J: TRBJ2-5

CDR3: CAWSPYFSTDTQYF
DNA: TGTGCCTGGAGTCCCTATTTTAGCACAGATACGCAGTATTTT
D: -
length: 14
V: TRBV30
size: -
J: TRBJ2-3

CDR3: CASSRQGMDTIYF
DNA: TGTGCCAGCAGTAGACAGGGAATGGACACCATATATTTT
D: TRBD1
length: 13
V: TRBV2
size: -
J: TRBJ1-3

CDR3: CASRVAGDSSTEAFF
DNA: TGTGCCAGCAGGGTGGCAGGGGATAGTAGCACTGAAGCTTTCTTT
D: -
length: 15
V: TRBV4-2
size: few
J: TRBJ1-1

CDR3: CASSLNGREQGDEQFF
DNA: TGCGCCAGCAGCCTCAACGGACGGGAACAAGGAGATGAGCAGTTCTTC
D: -
length: 16
V: TRBV4-1
size: -
J: TRBJ2-1

CDR3: CASSPQQGANEKLFF
DNA: TGTGCCAGCAGTCCACAACAGGGTGCTAATGAAAAACTGTTTTTT
D: -
length: 15
V: TRBV5-4
size: -
J: TRBJ1-4

CDR3: CASSLSPTSGAFGTQYF
DNA: TGTGCCAGCAGCTTAAGCCCCACTAGCGGGGCTTTTGGTACGCAGTATTTT
D: TRBD2
length: 17
V: TRBV7-8
size: -
J: TRBJ2-3

CDR3: CASSWEHRGTATGELFF
DNA: TGTGCCAGCAGCTGGGAACACAGGGGGACGGCCACCGGGGAGCTGTTTTTT
D: TRBD1
length: 17
V: TRBV5-5
size: -
J: TRBJ2-2

CDR3: CASSPSGGGYEQYF
DNA: TGTGCCAGCAGTCCAAGCGGGGGCGGGTACGAGCAGTACTTC
D: TRBD2
length: 14
V: TRBV27
size: -
J: TRBJ2-7

CDR3: CASSLGTSGETQYF
DNA: TGCGCCAGCAGCCTCGGGACTAGCGGGGAGACCCAGTACTTC
D: TRBD2
length: 14
V: TRBV5-1
size: -
J: TRBJ2-5

CDR3: CASSDRGSGANVLTF
DNA: TGTGCCAGCAGTGACAGGGGCTCTGGGGCCAACGTCCTGACTTTC
D: -
length: 15
V: TRBV6-4
size: once
J: TRBJ2-6

CDR3: CSVLDSGMELFF
DNA: TGCAGCGTTTTGGACAGCGGAATGGAACTGTTTTTT
D: -
length: 12
V: TRBV29-1
size: -
J: TRBJ1-4

CDR3: CASSPPGPGEGDTQYF
DNA: TGTGCCAGCTCACCACCCGGGCCTGGAGAGGGAGATACGCAGTATTTT
D: -
length: 16
V: TRBV18
size: -
J: TRBJ2-3

CDR3: CASSQRDRVYGYTF
DNA: TGTGCCAGCAGCCAGAGGGACAGAGTCTATGGCTACACCTTC
D: TRBD1
length: 14
V: TRBV3-1/TRBV3-2
size: -
J: TRBJ1-2

CDR3: CASSAQASNQPQHF
DNA: TGTGCCAGCAGCGCTCAAGCGAGCAATCAGCCCCAGCATTTT
D: -
length: 14
V: TRBV9
size: -
J: TRBJ1-5

CDR3: CASTSFGTGNEKLFF
DNA: TGTGCCAGCACCTCCTTCGGGACAGGCAATGAAAAACTGTTTTTT
D: TRBD1
length: 15
V: TRBV27
size: -
J: TRBJ1-4

CDR3: CASNPAGASSYNEQFF
DNA: TGTGCCAGCAACCCAGCGGGGGCCTCCTCCTACAATGAGCAGTTCTTC
D: TRBD2
length: 16
V: TRBV5-4
size: -
J: TRBJ2-1

CDR3: CASRSAGTGATEAFF
DNA: TGTGCCAGCAGGTCCGCCGGGACAGGGGCCACTGAAGCTTTCTTT
D: TRBD1
length: 15
V: TRBV27
size: -
J: TRBJ1-1

CDR3: CASSFPGQGPGNSPLHF
DNA: TGTGCCAGCAGCTTTCCGGGACAGGGCCCTGGGAATTCACCCCTCCACTTT
D: TRBD1
length: 17
V: TRBV5-4
size: -
J: TRBJ1-6

CDR3: CASSYPTGELFF
DNA: TGTGCCAGCAGTTACCCAACCGGGGAGCTGTTTTTT
D: -
length: 12
V: TRBV6-6
size: -
J: TRBJ2-2

CDR3: CASSHPSTYNEQFF
DNA: TGCGCCAGCAGCCACCCGAGCACCTACAATGAGCAGTTCTTC
D: -
length: 14
V: TRBV4-3
size: once
J: TRBJ2-1

CDR3: CASSLDLMAAQHF
DNA: TGTGCCAGCAGCTTAGATCTCATGGCGGCCCAGCATTTT
D: -
length: 13
V: TRBV11-2
size: -
J: TRBJ1-5

CDR3: CASSYGREPLHF
DNA: TGTGCCAGCAGTTACGGGCGGGAACCCCTCCACTTT
D: -
length: 12
V: TRBV6-5
size: -
J: TRBJ1-6

CDR3: CASRWGPETQYF
DNA: TGTGCCAGCAGATGGGGGCCAGAGACCCAGTACTTC
D: -
length: 12
V: TRBV2
size: -
J: TRBJ2-5

CDR3: CASSTGLKETQYF
DNA: TGTGCCAGCAGCACGGGACTGAAAGAGACCCAGTACTTC
D: -
length: 13
V: TRBV5-6
size: -
J: TRBJ2-5

CDR3: CATSAPGQEQYF
DNA: TGTGCCACCAGTGCCCCCGGACAGGAGCAGTACTTC
D: TRBD1
length: 12
V: TRBV24-1
size: -
J: TRBJ2-4

CDR3: CATSGPSGTGGYGYTF
DNA: TGTGCCACCAGTGGACCTTCCGGGACAGGGGGCTATGGCTACACCTTC
D: TRBD1
length: 16
V: TRBV24-1
size: -
J: TRBJ1-2

CDR3: CAISESAGQGNIQYF
DNA: TGTGCCATCAGTGAGTCCGCCGGACAGGGCAACATTCAGTACTTC
D: TRBD1
length: 15
V: TRBV10-3
size: -
J: TRBJ2-4

CDR3: CASSYFGNQPQHF
DNA: TGTGCCAGCAGTTACTTCGGCAATCAGCCCCAGCATTTT
D: -
length: 13
V: TRBV6-2/TRBV6-3
size: -
J: TRBJ1-5

CDR3: CASSPWTSGGRDTQYF
DNA: TGTGCCAGCAGCCCGTGGACTAGCGGGGGTCGAGATACGCAGTATTTT
D: TRBD2
length: 16
V: TRBV7-2
size: -
J: TRBJ2-3

CDR3: CASGLDSRGNQPQHF
DNA: TGTGCTAGTGGTTTGGATTCCCGGGGCAATCAGCCCCAGCATTTT
D: -
length: 15
V: TRBV12-5
size: -
J: TRBJ1-5

CDR3: CASSLVLGGNTEAFF
DNA: TGTGCCAGCAGCTTGGTGCTAGGAGGGAACACTGAAGCTTTCTTT
D: -
length: 15
V: TRBV5-4
size: -
J: TRBJ1-1

CDR3: CASSRGQTTGELFF
DNA: TGTGCCAGCAGCCGGGGACAGACCACCGGGGAGCTGTTTTTT
D: TRBD1
length: 14
V: TRBV5-6
size: -
J: TRBJ2-2

CDR3: CASSYRPGTGEETQYF
DNA: TGTGCCAGCAGCTATCGTCCCGGGACAGGGGAAGAGACCCAGTACTTC
D: TRBD1
length: 16
V: TRBV11-2
size: -
J: TRBJ2-5

CDR3: CASSTPQGRGYGYTF
DNA: TGTGCCAGCAGTACCCCACAGGGGCGAGGCTATGGCTACACCTTC
D: TRBD1
length: 15
V: TRBV28
size: -
J: TRBJ1-2

CDR3: CASSLADRGTEAFF
DNA: TGCGCCAGCAGCTTGGCCGATAGGGGCACTGAAGCTTTCTTT
D: -
length: 14
V: TRBV5-1
size: once
J: TRBJ1-1

CDR3: CASSPAGGGNIQYF
DNA: TGTGCCAGCAGTCCAGCGGGGGGAGGAAACATTCAGTACTTC
D: TRBD2
length: 14
V: TRBV6-5
size: -
J: TRBJ2-4

CDR3: CASSQEGQFLEKLFF
DNA: TGCGCCAGCAGCCAAGAGGGCCAGTTTCTCGAAAAACTGTTTTTT
D: -
length: 15
V: TRBV4-1
size: -
J: TRBJ1-4

CDR3: CASSPPMPVFEQFF
DNA: TGTGCCAGCTCACCACCTATGCCGGTTTTTGAGCAGTTCTTC
D: -
length: 14
V: TRBV18
size: -
J: TRBJ2-1

CDR3: CASSYGTGGSNTGELFF
DNA: TGCGCCAGCAGCTACGGGACAGGGGGCTCGAACACCGGGGAGCTGTTTTTT
D: TRBD1
length: 17
V: TRBV5-1
size: -
J: TRBJ2-2

CDR3: CASSLTGDYGYTF
DNA: TGTGCCAGCAGCTTGACCGGGGACTATGGCTACACCTTC
D: -
length: 13
V: TRBV5-4
size: few
J: TRBJ1-2

CDR3: CASSLNEGDEQYF
DNA: TGTGCCAGCAGCTTGAACGAGGGCGACGAGCAGTACTTC
D: -
length: 13
V: TRBV5-4
size: few
J: TRBJ2-7

CDR3: CATSNLWTGGSYGYTF
DNA: TGTGCCACCAGCAATCTCTGGACAGGGGGCTCCTATGGCTACACCTTC
D: TRBD1
length: 16
V: TRBV15
size: -
J: TRBJ1-2

CDR3: CASRATGANTGELFF
DNA: TGCGCCAGCAGAGCTACAGGGGCCAACACCGGGGAGCTGTTTTTT
D: TRBD1
length: 15
V: TRBV5-1
size: -
J: TRBJ2-2

CDR3: CASLIEGGKDTEAFF
DNA: TGTGCCAGCCTGATTGAAGGGGGCAAGGACACTGAAGCTTTCTTT
D: TRBD1
length: 15
V: TRBV2
size: -
J: TRBJ1-1

CDR3: CSSSENTEAFF
DNA: TGCAGCAGTAGTGAGAACACTGAAGCTTTCTTT
D: -
length: 11
V: TRBV29-1
size: -
J: TRBJ1-1